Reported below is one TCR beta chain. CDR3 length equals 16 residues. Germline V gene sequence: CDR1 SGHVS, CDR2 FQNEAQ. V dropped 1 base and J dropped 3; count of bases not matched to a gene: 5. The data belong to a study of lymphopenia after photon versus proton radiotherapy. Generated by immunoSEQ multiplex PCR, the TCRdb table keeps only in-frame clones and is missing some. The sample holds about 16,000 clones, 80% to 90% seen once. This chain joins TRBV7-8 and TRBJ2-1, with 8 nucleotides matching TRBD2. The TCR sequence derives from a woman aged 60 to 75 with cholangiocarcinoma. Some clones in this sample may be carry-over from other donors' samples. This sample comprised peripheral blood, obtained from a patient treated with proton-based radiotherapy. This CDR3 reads CASSLGGTRVYNEQFF. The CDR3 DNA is TGTGCCAGCAGCTTAGGTGGGACTAGAGTCTACAATGAGCAGTTCTTC.